What follows are 32 T cell receptor beta chains derived from one specimen sequenced in a study of T cell repertoires in cytomegalovirus infection. The antigens for these receptors are not known. TCRdb re-called the reads through MiXCR, storing one row per CDR3 protein. Found here are about 500,000 distinct CDR3 sequences, roughly a third of them singletons; the top ten hold 15% to 20%. This material consisted of cultured PBMCs, taken from culture after CMV antigen stimulation. The receptors stem from a human donor in good health (CMV status not recorded). Some clones in this sample may be carry-over from other donors' samples.

This clonotype was picked up many times. The chain recombines TRBV7-2 with TRBJ1-2; D remains ambiguous. The germline V gene has CDR1 SGHTA and CDR2 FQGNSA. This CDR3 has 16 residues. Trimming removed 1 base at V and 1 base at J, with 13 bases between. The CDR3 DNA sequence: TGTGCCAGCAGCTTAGGCCCTGGACTGATTAACTATGGCTACACCTTC. Protein sequence: CASSLGPGLINYGYTF.

The V call is TRBV6-2 or TRBV6-3, the J call TRBJ1-2; TRBD1 aligns across 7 bases. In germline, CDR1 is MNHEY, CDR2 SVGEGT. The CDR3 has 12 amino acids. The V segment lost 10 bases and the J segment 8 bases; nucleotides outside the gene matches: 10. In DNA form, the CDR3 reads TGTGCCACCAGACAGGGAATTCGGGGCTACACCTTC. Protein product: CATRQGIRGYTF.

There are a few counts of this clonotype. The chain recombines TRBV2 with TRBJ2-2, with 7 bases identical to TRBD1. This CDR3 spans 16 amino acids. V shed 8 bases, J shed 2 bases, and the junction held 11 bases outside the gene matches. Looked up from germline, CDR1 is SNHLY and CDR2 is FYNNEI. DNA for the CDR3: TGTGCCAGCGTTTCTCCGACAGGGAGTAACACCGGGGAGCTGTTTTTT. This codes for CASVSPTGSNTGELFF. The full variable domain, its missing parts supplied by reference TRBV2 and TRBJ2-2, is EPEVTQTPSHQVTQMGQEVILRCVPISNHLYFYWYRQILGQKVEFLVSFYNNEISEKSEIFDDQFSVERPDGSNFTLKIRSTKLEDSAMYFCASVSPTGSNTGELFFGEGSRLTVL.

CDR3 sequence (DNA): TGTGCCAGCAGCTTAGCGCGGAGGGCCCCCCACCATAAGCATGAGCAGTTCTTC. It translates to CASSLARRAPHHKHEQFF. The chain employs TRBV7-4 and TRBJ2-1; D is possibly TRBD2 (6 bases). In germline, CDR1 is SGHVT, CDR2 SQSDAQ. CDR3 length: 18 residues. Trimming shortened V by 0 bases and J by 8 bases, and 23 bases separated the two germline ends.

The rearrangement uses TRBV14 and TRBJ1-1; no clear D. This CDR3 comprises 15 residues. Germline lookup yields CDR1 SGHDN and CDR2 FVKESK. V lost 1 base and J 2 bases, leaving 11 bases between the germline ends. The CDR3 spells CASSQVLGINTEAFF. CDR3 DNA sequence: TGTGCCAGCAGCCAAGTGCTGGGGATAAACACTGAAGCTTTCTTT.

The chain carries TRBV27 and TRBJ1-5; unclear D gene. The CDR3 has 14 amino acids. V lost 3 bases to trimming and J lost 6 bases, with 12 bases between them. The germline V gene encodes CDR1 MNHEY and CDR2 SMNVEV (reference sequence). CDR3 bases: TGTGCCAGCAGTTTTAACCCGGAGGGTCAGCCCCAGCATTTT. It yields the protein CASSFNPEGQPQHF.

The sample holds a few counts of this clonotype. V gene TRBV12-3 or TRBV12-4 combines with J gene TRBJ2-3, with D tentatively TRBD1 (7 bases). Trimming took off 8 bases at V and 0 bases at J, with 18 bases between the two ends. There are 16 residues in the CDR3. CDR3 nucleotide sequence: TGTGCCAGCTCTGGGGGGACAGTCCCTAGCACAGATACGCAGTATTTT. Protein: CASSGGTVPSTDTQYF.

This clonotype was observed a handful of times. This sequence joins TRBV19 and TRBJ1-3; unclear D gene. The germline V gene encodes CDR1 LNHDA and CDR2 SQIVND (reference sequence). V shed 5 bases and J shed 0 bases, with 11 bases lying between them. The CDR3 loop spans 15 amino acids. This CDR3 is CASSRWKSSGNTIYF. The DNA for the CDR3 is TGTGCCAGTAGTCGGTGGAAGAGCTCTGGAAACACCATATATTTT.

This clonotype occurred many times. The chain joins TRBV19 to TRBJ2-2; TRBD1 aligns across 8 bases. V shed 3 bases, J shed 0 bases, and the junction held 6 bases outside the gene matches. CDR1 is LNHDA and CDR2 is SQIVND in the germline V gene (reference sequence). CDR3 length: 17 amino acids. The chain's CDR3 is CASSIAGTGANTGELFF. Written as DNA, the CDR3 is TGTGCCAGTAGTATTGCCGGGACAGGCGCGAACACCGGGGAGCTGTTTTTT.

The chain employs TRBV20-1 and TRBJ2-7; 9 bases align to TRBD2. V gave up 3 bases and J gave up 0 bases; unmatched junction bases: 15. Germline V gene sequence: CDR1 DFQATT, CDR2 SNEGSKA (reference sequence). The CDR3 is 18 residues long. This chain's CDR3 is CSASSRDILSGGSYEQYV. CDR3 sequence (DNA): TGCAGTGCTAGCTCACGGGACATCCTTAGCGGGGGCTCCTACGAGCAGTACGTC.

V and J are TRBV6-5 and TRBJ2-7, with D possibly being TRBD1 (6 bases). The CDR3 is 15 residues long. V dropped 6 bases and J dropped 4 bases, with 19 bases sitting between them. Germline assignment: CDR1 MNHEY and CDR2 SVGAGI. The CDR3 sequence is CASSLLPGQGYEQYV. The CDR3 coding sequence is TGTGCCAGCAGCCTGCTCCCCGGGCAGGGGTACGAGCAGTACGTC.

The chain combines TRBV24-1 with TRBJ2-1; the D is unclear. Germline CDR1 reads KGHDR; CDR2 reads SFDVKD. There are 12 residues in the CDR3. Trimming cost V 3 bases and J 3 bases, with 2 bases left between them. The CDR3 DNA sequence: TGTGCCACCAGTGATGTCTACAATGAGCAGTTCTTC. As protein: CATSDVYNEQFF.

The chain recombines TRBV27 with TRBJ1-2; 7 bases line up with TRBD1. Germline trimming cut 5 bases from V and 3 bases from J; bases unmatched to any gene: 6. The CDR3 extends over 14 amino acids. Germline V lookup: CDR1 MNHEY, CDR2 SMNVEV (reference sequence). The CDR3 coding sequence is TGTGCCAGCAGTACCGCCGGGACAGACTATGGCTACACCTTC. The encoded protein is CASSTAGTDYGYTF.

This clonotype was detected a few times. J is TRBJ2-3 and V is TRBV7-2; 9 nucleotides line up with TRBD2. Trimming cost V 7 bases and J 2 bases; bases outside gene matches: 13. The CDR3 is 17 amino acids. Germline V gives CDR1 SGHTA, CDR2 FQGNSA. The CDR3: CASTDTSGRWVTDTQYF. The CDR3 coding sequence is TGTGCCAGCACCGATACAAGCGGGAGGTGGGTCACAGATACGCAGTATTTT.

This clonotype was detected a few times. The chain couples TRBV7-9 to TRBJ1-6; D call uncertain. This CDR3 contains 16 residues. The ends were cut back, 2 bases at V and 7 bases at J, with 15 bases in the middle. Germline CDR1 SEHNR, CDR2 FQNEAQ (reference sequence). CDR3 amino acids: CASSLTGLGGNSPLHF. CDR3 DNA sequence: TGTGCCAGCAGCTTAACCGGGCTTGGAGGAAATTCACCCCTCCACTTT.

This clonotype was observed a handful of times. This chain links TRBV19 with TRBJ2-1; 11 nucleotides align to TRBD2. The length of the CDR3 is 15 residues. Trimming removed 4 bases from V and 5 bases from J; junction bases left unmatched: 4. In germline, CDR1 is LNHDA, CDR2 SQIVND (reference sequence). The CDR3 nucleotides read TGTGCCAGTAGTACCGGGACTAGCGGCCACAATGAGCAGTTCTTC. This gives the protein CASSTGTSGHNEQFF.

This clonotype was counted a few times. The V call is TRBV7-2, the J call TRBJ2-5; maybe TRBD2 (6 bases). The CDR3 runs to 15 residues. Germline V gene lookup returns CDR1 SGHTA and CDR2 FQGNSA. The ends were cut back, 5 bases at V and 7 bases at J, with 20 bases in the middle. CDR3 residues: CASSQPGTPVGTQYF. The CDR3 bases are TGTGCCAGCAGCCAACCCGGGACTCCCGTTGGGACCCAGTACTTC.

In its sample, this clonotype was seen a few times. This rearrangement joins TRBV28 to TRBJ2-6, with no clear D. Germline loops: CDR1 MDHEN, CDR2 SYDVKM. The CDR3 is made up of 15 amino acids. Trimming pared 7 bases from V and 0 bases from J, leaving 10 bases between. The CDR3 coding sequence is TGTGCCAGCACCATAACTAACTCTGGGGCCAACGTCCTGACTTTC. It codes for CASTITNSGANVLTF.

The V call is TRBV19, the J call TRBJ1-5, with 7 positions matching TRBD1. CDR3 length equals 15 residues. CDR1 and CDR2 (germline): LNHDA, SQIVND (reference sequence). V trimming: 7 bases; J trimming: 4 bases; junction bases outside the gene matches: 10. CDR3 coding DNA: TGTGCCAGTAACCAAGGGACAGCGAATAATCAGCCCCAGCATTTT. Protein sequence: CASNQGTANNQPQHF.

A few counts support this clonotype. This chain joins TRBV7-2 and TRBJ2-3; the D gene is possibly TRBD2 (6 bases). CDR1 and CDR2 from the germline V gene are SGHTA and FQGNSA. The CDR3 is 15 amino acids. V was pared by 3 bases and J by 6 bases, with 16 bases between. The CDR3 is CASSFQARSGDTQYF. The CDR3 region has the DNA TGTGCCAGCAGCTTTCAGGCGCGGAGCGGGGATACGCAGTATTTT.

This clonotype was seen a handful of times. The V and J genes are TRBV7-2 and TRBJ2-7; 9 bases match TRBD2. The germline CDR1 and CDR2 sequences are SGHTA and FQGNSA. The ends lost 5 bases at V and 3 bases at J; junction bases unmatched: 17. The CDR3 runs to 18 residues. CDR3 sequence reads: CASSKRGSLAGSNYEQYF. The DNA for the CDR3 is TGTGCCAGCAGCAAAAGGGGGAGTCTAGCGGGATCAAACTACGAGCAGTACTTC.

The chain couples TRBV4-1 to TRBJ1-5; no clear D. The CDR3 spans 13 residues. V lost 4 bases and J 5 bases, leaving 9 bases between the germline ends. Germline-derived CDR1 and CDR2 are MGHRA and YSYEKL. The CDR3 nucleotides read TGCGCCAGCAGCCCCACGGAAGATCAGCCCCAGCATTTT. Its protein product is CASSPTEDQPQHF.

This clonotype has a handful of counts. The V gene is TRBV5-4, the J gene TRBJ1-2; TRBD1 agrees at 7 bases. The CDR3 has 17 residues. The V segment lost 0 bases and the J segment 4 bases; nucleotides outside the gene matches: 12. In germline, CDR1 is SGHNT, CDR2 YYREEE (reference sequence). Written as DNA, the CDR3 is TGTGCCAGCAGCTTGGGAGGGACAGTAAAGACTGCCTATGGCTACACCTTC. It yields the protein CASSLGGTVKTAYGYTF.

This clonotype showed up many times. This sequence joins TRBV6-2 or TRBV6-3 and TRBJ1-5; D is unclear. The germline V gene has CDR1 MNHEY and CDR2 SVGEGT. This CDR3 has 15 residues. Between the trimmed V and J ends, which lost 0 bases and 4 bases, there was a span of 10 bases. The CDR3 reads CASSYSMLVNQPQHF. The DNA of the CDR3 is TGTGCCAGCAGTTACTCGATGCTGGTAAATCAGCCCCAGCATTTT.

The chain employs TRBV18 and TRBJ2-1, with 7 bases identical to TRBD1. Trimming took 6 bases from V and 8 from J; bases not matched to a gene: 13. Germline CDR1 is KGHSH and CDR2 is LQKENI. CDR3 length: 15 amino acids. The CDR3 region is CASSVDRQPVDEQFF. The DNA of the CDR3 is TGTGCCAGCTCCGTGGACAGGCAGCCGGTCGATGAGCAGTTCTTC.

The chain links TRBV3-1 to TRBJ2-3, with D possibly matching TRBD2 (6 bases). V shed 4 bases and J shed 6 bases, with 14 bases lying between them. The CDR3 is 14 amino acids. The germline V gene has CDR1 LGHDT and CDR2 YNNKEL (reference sequence). CDR3 amino acids: CASSPEGLIDTQYF. In DNA form, the CDR3 reads TGTGCCAGCAGCCCGGAGGGCCTGATCGATACGCAGTATTTT.

In this sample, this clonotype turned up many times. This chain joins TRBV19 and TRBJ2-1, with 11 bases lining up with TRBD1. V lost 3 bases, J lost 7 bases, and 8 bases stayed unmatched. CDR3 size: 16 residues. The germline V gene has CDR1 LNHDA and CDR2 SQIVND (reference sequence). Written as DNA, the CDR3 is TGTGCCAGTAGTATGAGGGGGACAGGGGGGTGGAATGAGCAGTTCTTC. This encodes CASSMRGTGGWNEQFF.

This clonotype was found many times. The J gene is TRBJ2-5, the V gene TRBV7-2; weak D call: TRBD2 (6 bases). CDR3 size: 16 residues. The germline gives CDR1 SGHTA, CDR2 FQGNSA. V lost 1 base to trimming and J lost 0 bases, with 12 bases between them. CDR3 sequence (DNA): TGTGCCAGCAGCTTAGTTAGCGGTAACAACCAAGAGACCCAGTACTTC. Amino acids: CASSLVSGNNQETQYF.

The chain is built from TRBV7-2 and TRBJ2-1; TRBD2 matches 9 bases. The CDR3 extends over 18 amino acids. Germline V CDR1 and CDR2: SGHTA, FQGNSA. Trimming at V came to 4 bases and at J to 7 bases, leaving 17 bases not matched to a gene. The CDR3 nucleotides are TGTGCCAGCAGCTCCCCGGGTGCTAGCGGGATCTCTAGAAATGAGCAGTTCTTC. It encodes CASSSPGASGISRNEQFF.

The chain has TRBV11-2 and TRBJ2-7, with D unclear. The CDR3 has 14 amino acids. CDR1 is SGHAT, CDR2 FQNNGV, per germline. V was trimmed by 5 bases and J by 2 bases, leaving 13 bases between them. The CDR3 coding sequence is TGTGCCAGCAGCCACGTGCGGCGGCCCTACGAGCAGTACGTC. Its protein product is CASSHVRRPYEQYV.

The chain couples TRBV19 to TRBJ2-3, with a possible D match to TRBD2 (5 bases). Trimming took 7 bases from V and 2 from J, leaving 16 bases between them. This CDR3 comprises 15 residues. Germline V gives CDR1 LNHDA, CDR2 SQIVND (reference sequence). The CDR3 spells CASTPLAGPTDTQYF. The CDR3 nucleotides are TGTGCCAGTACCCCTCTGGCGGGCCCCACAGATACGCAGTATTTT.

This clonotype was observed a single time. V usage is TRBV6-2 or TRBV6-3 and J usage is TRBJ2-4; D gene ambiguous. Germline CDR1 is MNHEY and CDR2 is SVGEGT. The CDR3 loop spans 16 amino acids. Trimming removed 2 bases at V and 0 bases at J, with 11 bases between. In nucleotides, the CDR3 is TGTGCCAGCAGTTACGGGTCTTTCTTAGCCAAAAACATTCAGTACTTC. Amino acid sequence: CASSYGSFLAKNIQYF.